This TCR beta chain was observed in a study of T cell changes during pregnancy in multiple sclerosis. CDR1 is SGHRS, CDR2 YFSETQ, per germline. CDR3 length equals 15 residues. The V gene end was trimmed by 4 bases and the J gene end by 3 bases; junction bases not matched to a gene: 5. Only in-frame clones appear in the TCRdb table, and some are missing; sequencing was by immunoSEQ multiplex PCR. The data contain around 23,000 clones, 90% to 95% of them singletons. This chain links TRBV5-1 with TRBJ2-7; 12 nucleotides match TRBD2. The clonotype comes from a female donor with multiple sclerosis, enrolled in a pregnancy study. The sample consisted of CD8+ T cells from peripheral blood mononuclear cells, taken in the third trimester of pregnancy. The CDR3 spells CASSPGTSGFYEQYF. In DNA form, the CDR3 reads TGCGCCAGCAGCCCCGGGACTAGCGGGTTCTACGAGCAGTACTTC.